The next 17 T cell receptor beta chains were all read from a single sample in a study of monozygotic twins with cystic fibrosis. Sequencing used immunoSEQ multiplex PCR; TCRdb keeps in-frame clones, though not all of them. The data contain 13,000 or so clones, 75% to 90% of them singletons. Sequenced sample: blood. These receptors were obtained from a boy under 18 with cystic fibrosis.

CDR3 DNA sequence: TGTGCCAGCAGAGGGTACTCTGGAAACACCATATATTTT. As protein: CASRGYSGNTIYF. V usage is TRBV6-7 and J usage is TRBJ1-3, with unresolved D. TRBV6-7 is flagged as an ORF with uncertain function. With 6 bases removed from V and 0 bases from J, the gap between germline ends came to 6 bases. This CDR3 has 13 residues.

V is TRBV30 and J is TRBJ2-3; no reliable D call. CDR1 GTSNPN and CDR2 SVGIG come from the germline V gene (reference sequence). The length of the CDR3 is 12 residues. Trimming cost V 2 bases and J 4 bases, with 7 bases left between them. CDR3 sequence: CAWSRIADTQYF. The CDR3 DNA reads TGTGCCTGGAGTCGGATCGCAGATACGCAGTATTTT.

V gene TRBV29-1 combines with J gene TRBJ2-7; D could derive from TRBD1 or TRBD2 (5 bases each). The CDR3 has 12 amino acids. The V end lost 4 bases, the J end lost 2 bases, and 9 bases lay between the germline ends. Per the germline V gene, CDR1 is SQVTM and CDR2 is ANQGSEA. In DNA, the CDR3 is TGCAGCGTTGTACGGGGACCCTACGAGCAGTACTTC. It is translated as CSVVRGPYEQYF.

The chain couples TRBV7-2 to TRBJ1-5; tentatively, D is TRBD1 (5 bases). The CDR3 runs 15 residues. Per germline, CDR1 SGHTA and CDR2 FQGNSA. V lost 1 base to trimming and J lost 6 bases, with 13 bases between them. The CDR3 here is CASSLVGGGGQPQHF. DNA of the CDR3: TGTGCCAGCAGCTTAGTGGGGGGGGGTGGTCAGCCCCAGCATTTT.

The chain has TRBV10-1 and TRBJ2-1, with 8 bases aligning to TRBD2. The CDR3 covers 18 residues. Trimming cost V 0 bases and J 2 bases; bases outside gene matches: 9. Germline lookup yields CDR1 WNHNN and CDR2 SYGVQD (reference sequence). CDR3 sequence: CASSESPVGSGAYNEQFF. The CDR3 DNA follows: TGCGCCAGCAGTGAGTCGCCGGTTGGTAGCGGGGCCTACAATGAGCAGTTCTTC.

The chain employs TRBV7-2 and TRBJ2-1, with TRBD2 matching over 8 bases. This CDR3 is built from 14 residues. Germline lookup yields CDR1 SGHTA and CDR2 FQGNSA. V was clipped by 2 bases and J by 9 bases; unmatched bases: 6. The CDR3 DNA reads as TGTGCCAGCAGCTTAAAAGCGGGAGTGGCTGAGCAGTTCTTC. The encoded protein is CASSLKAGVAEQFF.

This clone was observed a single time. The V call is TRBV7-2, the J call TRBJ1-4, with D possibly matching TRBD1 (6 bases). The CDR3 is made up of 17 amino acids. Trimming took 4 bases from V and 0 from J, leaving 15 bases between them. Germline assignment: CDR1 SGHTA and CDR2 FQGNSA. In DNA form, the CDR3 reads TGTGCCAGCAGCTACCTTCGACAGGCTGCAACTAATGAAAAACTGTTTTTT. Translating gives CASSYLRQAATNEKLFF.

The V call is TRBV5-1, the J call TRBJ2-7; 7 positions match TRBD1. V shed 3 bases and J 3 bases; nucleotides not matched to a gene: 15. The germline V gene has CDR1 SGHRS and CDR2 YFSETQ. CDR3 length: 17 residues. The chain's CDR3 is CASSWATGADDYYEQYF. CDR3 coding DNA: TGCGCCAGCAGCTGGGCCACAGGGGCTGACGACTACTACGAGCAGTACTTC.

This clone was recorded once. The gene calls are TRBV28 and TRBJ1-5, with D unclear. The germline gives CDR1 MDHEN, CDR2 SYDVKM. V lost 4 bases to trimming and J lost 6 bases, with 10 bases between them. This CDR3 has 13 residues. The CDR3 bases are TGTGCCAGCAGTTCCCATTTCATTCAGCCCCAGCATTTT. It codes for CASSSHFIQPQHF.

A note on this clone: A read error may produce the germline difference seen at one junction end. The genes are TRBV27 and TRBJ2-7; 7 nucleotides line up with TRBD1. The CDR3 has 13 amino acids. The germline gives CDR1 MNHEY, CDR2 SMNVEV (reference sequence). The CDR3 here is CASSSRPWDSRRF. CDR3 coding DNA: TGTGCCAGCAGTTCCCGTCCCTGGGACAGTCGTCGCTTC.

The sample holds a few counts of this clone. This chain uses TRBV2 with TRBJ1-5; 8 positions match TRBD1. This CDR3 is 14 amino acids long. V shed 6 bases, J shed 3 bases, and the junction held 4 bases outside the gene matches. CDR1 and CDR2 from the germline V gene are SNHLY and FYNNEI. The CDR3 sequence: CASSGTGNNQPQHF. CDR3 coding DNA: TGTGCCAGCAGCGGGACAGGAAACAATCAGCCCCAGCATTTT. Full variable domain (remainder filled in from reference TRBV2 and TRBJ1-5): EPEVTQTPSHQVTQMGQEVILRCVPISNHLYFYWYRQILGQKVEFLVSFYNNEISEKSEIFDDQFSVERPDGSNFTLKIRSTKLEDSAMYFCASSGTGNNQPQHFGDGTRLSIL.

The chain couples TRBV2 to TRBJ1-4, with 7 bases that match TRBD1. V lost 6 bases to trimming and J lost 6 bases; unmatched junction nucleotides: 7. The CDR3 consists of 14 residues. Per the germline V gene, CDR1 is SNHLY and CDR2 is FYNNEI. CDR3 DNA: TGTGCCAGCAGAGGGGACAGCCACTATGAAAAACTGTTTTTT. As protein: CASRGDSHYEKLFF.

The genes are TRBV5-1 and TRBJ2-3, with 7 nucleotides matching TRBD2. The CDR3 extends over 14 amino acids. Germline CDR1 reads SGHRS; CDR2 reads YFSETQ. V was clipped by 3 bases and J by 4 bases; unmatched bases: 5. CDR3 residues: CASSWTSISDTQYF. In DNA form, the CDR3 reads TGCGCCAGCAGCTGGACTAGTATCTCAGATACGCAGTATTTT.

The CDR3 region is CASSPKAVNTGELFF. In DNA, the CDR3 is TGTGCCAGCTCACCGAAGGCGGTGAACACCGGGGAGCTGTTTTTT. J is TRBJ2-2 and V is TRBV18; D ambiguous. The V and J ends lost 3 bases and 1 base respectively, with 9 bases between them. Germline CDR1 reads KGHSH; CDR2 reads LQKENI. The CDR3 contains 15 residues.

This rearrangement joins TRBV19 to TRBJ2-7, with TRBD2 identical over 8 bases. Unmatched junction bases numbered 9, after V lost 3 bases and J lost 2 bases. The CDR3 totals 16 residues. Germline CDR1 and CDR2: LNHDA and SQIVND (reference sequence). The DNA of the CDR3 is TGTGCCAGTAGTATGGGGGGACTAGGGACTACCTACGAGCAGTACTTC. Residues: CASSMGGLGTTYEQYF.

The CDR3 here is CASSDSPMGLPVWNEQFF. CDR3 nucleotides: TGTGCCAGCAGCGACAGCCCGATGGGCCTACCGGTGTGGAATGAGCAGTTCTTC. V gene TRBV7-9 combines with J gene TRBJ2-1; TRBD1 might be the D (5 bases). The germline CDR1 and CDR2 sequences are SEHNR and FQNEAQ (reference sequence). This CDR3 spans 18 amino acids. Between the trimmed V and J ends, which lost 5 bases and 7 bases, there was a span of 27 bases.

V and J are TRBV7-3 and TRBJ1-1; D is unclear. Between the trimmed V and J ends, which lost 8 bases and 3 bases, there was a span of 13 bases. This CDR3 has 13 amino acids. CDR1 is SGHTA and CDR2 is FQGTGA in the germline V gene. The chain's CDR3 is CASGRERDTEAFF. The CDR3 DNA is TGTGCCAGCGGGCGAGAAAGGGACACTGAAGCTTTCTTT.